This T cell receptor beta chain was sequenced during a study of post-analysis software for immune sequencing data (dated by TCRdb to 2013 to 2016). In terms of the full investigation: Recorded disease courses included relapsing-remitting, secondary progressive and progressive-relapsing multiple sclerosis, with some patients lacking subtype annotation. Patient repertoires were compared against some twelve previously published healthy control repertoires from donors aged about 6 to 28 years. A subset of samples was prepared in parallel using single-end sample barcoding, then pooled and co-amplified after Illumina adapter ligation. What the work shows at the level of the full study, not this receptor alone: The multiple sclerosis patient group was slightly younger than the control group. Normalized Chao1 diversity was significantly lower in multiple sclerosis patients than controls, suggesting substantial peripheral T-cell clonal expansion. Direct clustering with F measure revealed strong co-clustering of samples prepared in the same batch, which led to a batch-effect correction.

TCR beta repertoires were profiled from peripheral blood of roughly 13 young patients with multiple sclerosis to demonstrate the VDJtools post-analysis software. The multiple sclerosis patients were children and adolescents between about 6 and 15 years of age. Comment on this clonotype: Its antigen target is currently unknown. Qualities for individual bases were not recorded, and no much larger clone is one base off.

The library relied on PCR. This sample was sequenced with an Illumina HiSeq 2500. To reduce PCR and sequencing biases, unique molecular identifiers were incorporated into the TCR beta cDNA libraries. Approximately 500,000 cDNA molecules were obtained per 1 to 10 million input T cells, so each molecule approximated one T cell. The patient libraries were prepared and sequenced using the same protocol as the earlier healthy control dataset. Within a given batch, samples were prepared together, multiplexed and sequenced on the same HiSeq lane. In the authors' own workflow: Raw barcoded reads were processed with MIGEC, and single-read molecular identifier groups were discarded before consensus assembly and CDR3 extraction. VDJtools was used for post-analysis of the clonotype tables, with diversity normalized by down-sampling every dataset to the smallest sample size. To correct batch-related cross-sample contamination, repertoire overlap clustering matched CDR3 amino acid sequences but not nucleotide sequences. TCRdb's own reprocessing of the public reads used fastp at Q25 and MiXCR and kept productive beta chains. When rows share a CDR3 protein, they turn into one entry using the most common DNA and genes. In this record, the V and J calls reflect TCRdb's handling and not the investigators' own analysis. Present in this sample are approximately 630,000 distinct CDR3 sequences, approximately 59% of which were seen just once. In total, the top ten clones hold approximately 10% of the sample.

The sample consisted of blood. This receptor was identified in a girl aged 2 to 9 with multiple sclerosis.

The CDR3 reads as follows: CASSQVLAKNIQYF. The nucleotide sequence reads TGCGCCAGCAGCCAAGTATTAGCCAAAAACATTCAGTACTTC. The rearranged segments are TRBV4-3 and TRBJ2-4; no D segment can be confidently identified. The germline V gene yields LGHNA for CDR1 and YSLEER for CDR2. At the junction V is shortened by 1 base and J by 0 bases, with 4 bases in between. CDR3 length: 14 amino acids, cysteine to phenylalanine. Only the CDR3 DNA stays, 42 bases, in frame from base 1.